This TCR beta chain derives from a study of cytomegalovirus exposure and HLA in healthy donors. Whole-study context: Samples from HLA-typed donors yielded some 85 million unique TCRs in an early data release.

This clone has just a few counts. Its specificity is not known. Trimming removed 3 bases from V and 1 base from J, with 11 bases in between. CDR1 is SGHKS and CDR2 is YYEKEE in the germline V gene (reference sequence). This CDR3 has 15 residues. Study-wide results and caveats: Most subjects' HLA-A and HLA-B alleles were reportedly predicted from TCR beta sequences. The listing of approximately 160 TCR beta chains classed them as cytomegalovirus-associated.

Primers included in the PCR were 60 Vbeta and 13 Jbeta primers. TCRdb keeps only in-frame clones here, not all; method: immunoSEQ multiplex PCR. The sample has more than 80,000 clones; less than 80% are singletons. The chain joins TRBV5-5 to TRBJ1-3; a weak D match, TRBD1 (5 bases). Sequencing was carried out using PBMCs. This clonotype was sampled from a middle-aged woman in good health and CMV-seropositive. Here the CDR3 DNA reads TGTGCCAGCAGCTATCAAGGGGCATCTGGAAACACCATATATTTT. Residues: CASSYQGASGNTIYF. The full variable domain, rest sourced from reference TRBV5-5 and TRBJ1-3, is DAGVTQSPTHLIKTRGQQVTLRCSPISGHKSVSWYQQVLGQGPQFIFQYYEKEERGRGNFPDRFSARQFPNYSSELNVNALLLGDSALYLCASSYQGASGNTIYFGEGSWLTVV.